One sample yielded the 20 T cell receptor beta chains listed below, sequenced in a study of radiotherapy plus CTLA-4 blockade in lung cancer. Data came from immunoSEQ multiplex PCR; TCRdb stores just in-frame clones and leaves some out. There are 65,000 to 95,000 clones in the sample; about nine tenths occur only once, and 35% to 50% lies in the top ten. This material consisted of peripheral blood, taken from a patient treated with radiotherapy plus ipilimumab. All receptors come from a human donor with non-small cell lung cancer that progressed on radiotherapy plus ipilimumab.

The CDR3 DNA reads TGTGCCAGCAGCTCCACGGCGGCTTACTATGGCTACACCTTC. This codes for CASSSTAAYYGYTF. V usage is TRBV13 and J usage is TRBJ1-2; D uncertain. V was shortened by 4 bases and J by 3 bases, with 12 bases between the two germline ends. Germline V gene data show CDR1 as PRHDT and CDR2 as FYEKMQ (reference sequence). The CDR3 contains 14 residues.

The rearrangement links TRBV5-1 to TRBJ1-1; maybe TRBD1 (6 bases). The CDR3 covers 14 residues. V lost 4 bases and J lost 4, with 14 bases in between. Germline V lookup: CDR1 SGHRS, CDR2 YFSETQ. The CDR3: CASSPGAPGTEAFF. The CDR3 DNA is TGCGCCAGCAGCCCGGGGGCGCCGGGCACTGAAGCTTTCTTT.

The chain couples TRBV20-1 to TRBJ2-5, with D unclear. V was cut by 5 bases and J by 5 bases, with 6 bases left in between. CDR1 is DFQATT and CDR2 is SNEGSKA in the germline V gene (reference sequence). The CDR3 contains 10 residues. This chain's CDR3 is CSARMETQYF. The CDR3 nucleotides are TGCAGTGCTCGCATGGAGACCCAGTACTTC.

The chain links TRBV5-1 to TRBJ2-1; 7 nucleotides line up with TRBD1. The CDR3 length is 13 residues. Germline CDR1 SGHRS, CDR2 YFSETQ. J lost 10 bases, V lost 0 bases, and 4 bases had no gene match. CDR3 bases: TGCGCCAGCAGCTTGGGTATGACAGGGGAGCAGTTCTTC. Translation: CASSLGMTGEQFF.

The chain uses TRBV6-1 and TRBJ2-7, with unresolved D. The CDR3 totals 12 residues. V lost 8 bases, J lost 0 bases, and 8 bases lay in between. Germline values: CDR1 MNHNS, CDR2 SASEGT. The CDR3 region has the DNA TGTGCCAGCGAAGGGATCTCCTACGAGCAGTACGTC. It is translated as CASEGISYEQYV.

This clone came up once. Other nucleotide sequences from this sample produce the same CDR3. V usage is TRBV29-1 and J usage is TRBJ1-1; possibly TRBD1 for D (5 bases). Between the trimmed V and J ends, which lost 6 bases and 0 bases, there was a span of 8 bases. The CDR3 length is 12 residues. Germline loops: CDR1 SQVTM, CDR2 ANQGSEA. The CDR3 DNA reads TGCAGCGTCGGGGGAATGAACACTGAAGCTTTCTTT. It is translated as CSVGGMNTEAFF.

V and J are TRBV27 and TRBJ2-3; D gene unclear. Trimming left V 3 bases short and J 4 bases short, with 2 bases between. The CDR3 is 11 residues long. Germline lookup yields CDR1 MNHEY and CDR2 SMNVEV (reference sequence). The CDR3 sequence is CASSFADTQYF. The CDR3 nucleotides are TGTGCCAGCAGTTTTGCAGATACGCAGTATTTT.

DNA of the CDR3: TGTGCCAGCAGCCTCCGACAGGGTCTCGCTGGGGCCAACGTCCTGACTTTC. As protein: CASSLRQGLAGANVLTF. This chain joins TRBV7-2 and TRBJ2-6; 7 nucleotides match TRBD1. The CDR3 loop spans 17 amino acids. Trimming took 5 bases from V and 2 from J; bases not matched to a gene: 9. The germline V gene has CDR1 SGHTA and CDR2 FQGNSA.

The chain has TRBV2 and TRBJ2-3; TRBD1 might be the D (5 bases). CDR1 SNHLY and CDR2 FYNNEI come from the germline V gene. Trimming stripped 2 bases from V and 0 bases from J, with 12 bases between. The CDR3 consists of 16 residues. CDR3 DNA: TGTGCCAGCAGTGAAATGGCAGGGCTAAGCACAGATACGCAGTATTTT. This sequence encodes CASSEMAGLSTDTQYF.

The CDR3 loop is CASSLYPGASNQPQHF. The CDR3 DNA is TGTGCCAGCAGTTTATACCCAGGGGCGAGCAATCAGCCCCAGCATTTT. The genes are TRBV27 and TRBJ1-5; TRBD1 is a possible D gene (6 bases). Germline CDR1 MNHEY, CDR2 SMNVEV (reference sequence). The CDR3 consists of 16 residues. Deletions cut 1 base from V and 1 base from J, with 11 bases between.

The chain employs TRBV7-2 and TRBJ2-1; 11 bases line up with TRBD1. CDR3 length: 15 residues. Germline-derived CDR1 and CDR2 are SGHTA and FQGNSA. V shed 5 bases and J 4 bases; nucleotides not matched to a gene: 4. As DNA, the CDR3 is TGTGCCAGCAGCGCCGGACAGGGGGCATACAATGAGCAGTTCTTC. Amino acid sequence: CASSAGQGAYNEQFF.

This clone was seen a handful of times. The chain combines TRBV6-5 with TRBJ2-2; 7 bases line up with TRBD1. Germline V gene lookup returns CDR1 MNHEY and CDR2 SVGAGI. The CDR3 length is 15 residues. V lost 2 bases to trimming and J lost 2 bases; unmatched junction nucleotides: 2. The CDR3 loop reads CASSYGTDNTGELFF. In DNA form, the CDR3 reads TGTGCCAGCAGTTACGGGACAGATAACACCGGGGAGCTGTTTTTT.

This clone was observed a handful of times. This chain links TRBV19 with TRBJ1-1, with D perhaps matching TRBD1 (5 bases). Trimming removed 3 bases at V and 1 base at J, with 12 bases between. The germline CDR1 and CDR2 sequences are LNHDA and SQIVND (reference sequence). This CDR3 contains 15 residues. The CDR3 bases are TGTGCCAGTAGTATGCAGGGAGCCACGAACACTGAAGCTTTCTTT. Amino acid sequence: CASSMQGATNTEAFF.

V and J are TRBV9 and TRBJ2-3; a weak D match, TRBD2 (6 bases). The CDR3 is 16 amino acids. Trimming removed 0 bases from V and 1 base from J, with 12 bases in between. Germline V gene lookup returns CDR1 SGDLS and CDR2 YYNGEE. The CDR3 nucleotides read TGTGCCAGCAGCGTAGGGGGAACGGGGGGCACAGATACGCAGTATTTT. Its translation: CASSVGGTGGTDTQYF.

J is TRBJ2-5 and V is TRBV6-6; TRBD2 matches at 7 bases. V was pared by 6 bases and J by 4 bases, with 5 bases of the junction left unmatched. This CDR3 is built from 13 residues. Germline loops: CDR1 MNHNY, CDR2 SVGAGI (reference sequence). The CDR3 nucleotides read TGTGCCAGCAGCATTGGGGGGGGAGAGACCCAGTACTTC. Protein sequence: CASSIGGGETQYF.

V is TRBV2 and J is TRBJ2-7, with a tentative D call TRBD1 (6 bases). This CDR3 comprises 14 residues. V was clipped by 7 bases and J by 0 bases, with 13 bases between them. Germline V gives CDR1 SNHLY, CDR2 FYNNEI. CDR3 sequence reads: CASKPGQSSYEQYF. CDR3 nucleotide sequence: TGTGCCAGCAAGCCCGGACAGAGCTCCTACGAGCAGTACTTC.

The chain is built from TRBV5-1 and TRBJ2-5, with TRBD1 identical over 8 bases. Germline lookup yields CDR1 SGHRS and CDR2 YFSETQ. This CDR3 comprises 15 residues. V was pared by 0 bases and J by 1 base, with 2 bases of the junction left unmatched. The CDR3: CASSLETGAQETQYF. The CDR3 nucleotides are TGCGCCAGCAGCTTGGAGACAGGGGCCCAAGAGACCCAGTACTTC.

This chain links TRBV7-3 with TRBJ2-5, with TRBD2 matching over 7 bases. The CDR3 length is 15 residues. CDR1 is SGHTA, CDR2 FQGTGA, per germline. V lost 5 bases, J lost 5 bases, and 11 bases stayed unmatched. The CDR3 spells CASSQFGETSETQYF. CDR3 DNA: TGTGCCAGCAGCCAATTCGGGGAGACTAGCGAGACCCAGTACTTC.

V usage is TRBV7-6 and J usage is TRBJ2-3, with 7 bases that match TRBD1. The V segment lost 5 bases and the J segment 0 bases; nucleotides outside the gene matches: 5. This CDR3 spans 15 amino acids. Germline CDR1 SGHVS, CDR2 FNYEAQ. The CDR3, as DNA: TGTGCCAGCAGCACCGGGACAGCTAGCACAGATACGCAGTATTTT. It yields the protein CASSTGTASTDTQYF.

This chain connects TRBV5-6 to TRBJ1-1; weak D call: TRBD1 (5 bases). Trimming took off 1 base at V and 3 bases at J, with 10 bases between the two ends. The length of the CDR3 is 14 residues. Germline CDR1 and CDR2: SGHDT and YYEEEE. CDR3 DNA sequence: TGTGCCAGCAGCTTGCCAGGGAGGGACACTGAAGCTTTCTTT. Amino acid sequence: CASSLPGRDTEAFF.